This T cell receptor (beta chain) appears in the sequencing data of a study of sequential checkpoint blockade in melanoma. Study-level information: First-line arms were nivolumab then ipilimumab, or the reverse, randomized 1:1.

Germline V gene sequence: CDR1 LGHNA, CDR2 YSLEER. V lost 0 bases and J 7 bases, leaving 13 bases between the germline ends. The CDR3 is 15 amino acids. Method: immunoSEQ multiplex PCR; TCRdb's copy keeps in-frame clones and lacks some. The sample has 19,000 or so clones; around 70% are singletons. Treatment given: randomized to nivolumab then ipilimumab (arm A) or the reverse (arm B). None of the patients previously received DNA-damaging chemotherapy. PBMC sorting kept live CD3+CD8+ cells without CD19 or CD56. This receptor was obtained from a human donor with melanoma. The sequenced sample was CD8+ T cells sorted from blood (inferred from file names), obtained from a patient given nivolumab and ipilimumab in sequence. The rearrangement links TRBV4-3 to TRBJ1-5, with no clear D. CDR3 amino acids: CASSQDLAGGQPQHF. In DNA form, the CDR3 reads TGCGCCAGCAGCCAAGATCTGGCAGGAGGGCAGCCCCAGCATTTT.